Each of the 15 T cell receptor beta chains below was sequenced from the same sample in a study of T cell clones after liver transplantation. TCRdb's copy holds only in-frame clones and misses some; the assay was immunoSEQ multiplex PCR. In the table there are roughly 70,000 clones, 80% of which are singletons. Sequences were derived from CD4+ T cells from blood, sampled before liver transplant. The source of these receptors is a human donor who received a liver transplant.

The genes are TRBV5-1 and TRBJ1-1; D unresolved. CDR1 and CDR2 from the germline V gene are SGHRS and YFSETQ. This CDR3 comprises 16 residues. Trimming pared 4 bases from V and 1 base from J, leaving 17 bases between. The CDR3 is CASSLGPTGWNTEAFF. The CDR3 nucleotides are TGCGCCAGCAGCCTCGGGCCGACGGGTTGGAACACTGAAGCTTTCTTT.

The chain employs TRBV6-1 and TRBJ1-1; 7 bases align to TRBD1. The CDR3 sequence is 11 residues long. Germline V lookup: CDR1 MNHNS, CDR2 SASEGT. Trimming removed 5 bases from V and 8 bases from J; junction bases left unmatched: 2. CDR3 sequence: CASSSDREAFF. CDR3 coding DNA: TGTGCCAGCAGTTCGGACAGGGAAGCTTTCTTT.

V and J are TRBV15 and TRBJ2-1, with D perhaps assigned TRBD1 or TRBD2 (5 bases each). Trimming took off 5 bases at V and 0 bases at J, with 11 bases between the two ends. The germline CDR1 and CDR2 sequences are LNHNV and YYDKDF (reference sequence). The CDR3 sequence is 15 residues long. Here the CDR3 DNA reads TGTGCCACCAGCGGTGGGGGTAGCTCCTACAATGAGCAGTTCTTC. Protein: CATSGGGSSYNEQFF.

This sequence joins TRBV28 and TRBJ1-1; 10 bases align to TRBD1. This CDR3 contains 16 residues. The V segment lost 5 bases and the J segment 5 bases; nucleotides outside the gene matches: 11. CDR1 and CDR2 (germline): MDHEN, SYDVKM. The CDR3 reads CASSLYGTGVRTEAFF. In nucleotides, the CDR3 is TGTGCCAGCAGTCTCTACGGGACAGGGGTTCGAACTGAAGCTTTCTTT. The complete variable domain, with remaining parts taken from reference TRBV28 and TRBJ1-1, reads DVKVTQSSRYLVKRTGEKVFLECVQDMDHENMFWYRQDPGLGLRLIYFSYDVKMKEKGDIPEGYSVSREKKERFSLILESASTNQTSMYLCASSLYGTGVRTEAFFGQGTRLTVV.

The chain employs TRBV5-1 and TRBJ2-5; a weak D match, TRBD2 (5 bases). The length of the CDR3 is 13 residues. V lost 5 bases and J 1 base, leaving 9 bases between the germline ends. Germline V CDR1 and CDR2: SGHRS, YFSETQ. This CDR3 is CASRELVQETQYF. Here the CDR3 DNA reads TGCGCCAGCAGGGAACTAGTCCAAGAGACCCAGTACTTC.

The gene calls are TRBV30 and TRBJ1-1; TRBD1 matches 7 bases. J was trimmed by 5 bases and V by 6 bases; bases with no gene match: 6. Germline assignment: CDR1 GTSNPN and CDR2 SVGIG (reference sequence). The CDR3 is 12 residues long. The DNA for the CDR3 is TGTGCCTGCCACAGGGGAGTTACTGAAGCTTTCTTT. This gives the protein CACHRGVTEAFF.

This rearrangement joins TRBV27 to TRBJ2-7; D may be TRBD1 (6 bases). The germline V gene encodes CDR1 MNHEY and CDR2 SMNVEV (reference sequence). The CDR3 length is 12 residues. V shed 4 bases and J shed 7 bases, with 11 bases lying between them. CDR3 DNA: TGTGCCAGCAGTTCAGTCAGGGGTGAGCAGTACTTC. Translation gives CASSSVRGEQYF.

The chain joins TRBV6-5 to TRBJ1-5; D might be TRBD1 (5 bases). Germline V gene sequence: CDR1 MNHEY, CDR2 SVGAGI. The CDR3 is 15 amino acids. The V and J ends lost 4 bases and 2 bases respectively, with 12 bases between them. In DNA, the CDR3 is TGTGCCAGCAGTTCGGGTGGGGGGGGCAATCAGCCCCAGCATTTT. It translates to CASSSGGGGNQPQHF.

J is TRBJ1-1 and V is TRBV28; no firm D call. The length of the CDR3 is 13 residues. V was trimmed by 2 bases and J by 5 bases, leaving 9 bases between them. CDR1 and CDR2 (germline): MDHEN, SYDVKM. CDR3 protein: CASSLPHRTEAFF. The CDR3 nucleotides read TGTGCCAGCAGTTTACCCCATAGGACTGAAGCTTTCTTT.

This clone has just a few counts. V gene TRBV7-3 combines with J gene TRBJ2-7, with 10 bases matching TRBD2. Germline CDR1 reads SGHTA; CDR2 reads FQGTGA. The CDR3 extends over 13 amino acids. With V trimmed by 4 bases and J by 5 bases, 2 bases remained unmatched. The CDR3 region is CASSSGLADEQYF. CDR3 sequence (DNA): TGTGCCAGCAGCTCCGGACTAGCGGACGAGCAGTACTTC.

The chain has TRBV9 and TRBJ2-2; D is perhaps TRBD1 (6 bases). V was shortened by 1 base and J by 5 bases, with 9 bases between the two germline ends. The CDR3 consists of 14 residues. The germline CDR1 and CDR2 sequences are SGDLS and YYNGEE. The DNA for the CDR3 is TGTGCCAGCAGCGTAACAGGGCTTACCGGGGAGCTGTTTTTT. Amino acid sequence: CASSVTGLTGELFF.

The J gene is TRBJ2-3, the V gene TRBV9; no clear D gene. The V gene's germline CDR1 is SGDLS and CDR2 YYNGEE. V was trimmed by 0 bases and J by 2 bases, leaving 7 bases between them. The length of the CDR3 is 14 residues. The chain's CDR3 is CASSVVPFTDTQYF. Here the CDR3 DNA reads TGTGCCAGCAGCGTAGTTCCGTTCACAGATACGCAGTATTTT.

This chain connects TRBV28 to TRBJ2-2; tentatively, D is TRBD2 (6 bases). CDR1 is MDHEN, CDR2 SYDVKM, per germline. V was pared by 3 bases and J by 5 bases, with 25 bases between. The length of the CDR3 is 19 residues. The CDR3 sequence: CASSFPPGREAVNTGELFF. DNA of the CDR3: TGTGCCAGCAGTTTTCCCCCCGGCAGGGAGGCGGTTAATACCGGGGAGCTGTTTTTT.

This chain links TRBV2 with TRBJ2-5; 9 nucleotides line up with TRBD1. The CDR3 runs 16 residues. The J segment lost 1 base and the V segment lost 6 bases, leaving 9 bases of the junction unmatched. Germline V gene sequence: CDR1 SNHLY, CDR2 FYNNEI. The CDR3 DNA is TGTGCCAGCAGGGACAGGGGAAAGAGGTCCCAAGAGACCCAGTACTTC. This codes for CASRDRGKRSQETQYF.

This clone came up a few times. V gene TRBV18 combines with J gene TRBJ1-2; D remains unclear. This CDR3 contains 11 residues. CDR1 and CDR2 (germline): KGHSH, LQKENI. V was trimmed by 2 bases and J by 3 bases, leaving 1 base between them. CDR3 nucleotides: TGTGCCAGCTCACCAGACTATGGCTACACCTTC. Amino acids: CASSPDYGYTF.